The 5 T cell receptor beta chains presented below share a single source sample, sequenced in a study of blood T cells in healthy people across ages. It was with a sample-barcoded 5' primer and a J-beta primer mix that a second PCR of about 6 to 11 cycles was run. TCRdb fed the 5' RACE reads into MiXCR, producing one record per CDR3 protein. The sample has about 640,000 distinct CDR3 sequences, around three fifths seen once. Sample: blood. These receptors all come from a man between 60 and 75 years old in good health.

V is TRBV10-3 and J is TRBJ2-1; no firm D call. The CDR3 is 15 residues long. V was clipped by 2 bases and J by 0 bases, with 8 bases between them. The germline CDR1 and CDR2 sequences are ENHRY and SYGVKD. CDR3 nucleotides: TGTGCCATCAGTGAGGGGGTAGTCTCCTACAATGAGCAGTTCTTC. Translation: CAISEGVVSYNEQFF.

V gene TRBV9 combines with J gene TRBJ2-7; 9 positions agree with TRBD1. Looked up from germline, CDR1 is SGDLS and CDR2 is YYNGEE. The V and J ends lost 0 bases and 0 bases, in that order; junction bases with no gene match: 7. The length of the CDR3 is 17 residues. This CDR3 is CASSVGVRQGGSYEQYF. As DNA, the CDR3 is TGTGCCAGCAGCGTAGGCGTTCGACAGGGGGGCTCCTACGAGCAGTACTTC. Full variable domain (rest looked up from reference TRBV9 and TRBJ2-7): DSGVTQTPKHLITATGQRVTLRCSPRSGDLSVYWYQQSLDQGLQFLIQYYNGEERAKGNILERFSAQQFPDLHSELNLSSLELGDSALYFCASSVGVRQGGSYEQYFGPGTRLTVT.

The chain employs TRBV20-1 and TRBJ1-5, with 10 nucleotides matching TRBD1. The CDR3 has 15 amino acids. V gave up 6 bases and J gave up 4 bases; unmatched junction bases: 9. The germline V gene has CDR1 DFQATT and CDR2 SNEGSKA (reference sequence). The CDR3 spells CSAERQGAWNQPQHF. In DNA form, the CDR3 reads TGCAGTGCCGAGAGACAGGGGGCTTGGAATCAGCCCCAGCATTTT.

The V gene is TRBV11-2, the J gene TRBJ2-3, with D perhaps matching TRBD2 (6 bases). V was trimmed by 5 bases and J by 0 bases, leaving 15 bases between them. CDR1 is SGHAT, CDR2 FQNNGV, per germline. This CDR3 has 16 amino acids. The CDR3 DNA follows: TGTGCCAGCAGCCCGGGACTTAGAACTAGCACAGATACGCAGTATTTT. Translation: CASSPGLRTSTDTQYF.

This chain connects TRBV11-2 to TRBJ2-3, with D perhaps matching TRBD2 (6 bases). The CDR3 spans 16 residues. From germline, CDR1 is SGHAT and CDR2 FQNNGV. The ends were cut back, 1 base at V and 2 bases at J, with 13 bases in the middle. CDR3 DNA sequence: TGTGCCAGCAGCTTAGTTGGGACTGGAGCCACAGATACGCAGTATTTT. Translating gives CASSLVGTGATDTQYF.